The 11 T cell receptor beta chains reported below all come from one sample, sequenced in a study of blood T cell repertoires in COVID-19. Measured with immunoSEQ multiplex PCR; TCRdb has only the in-frame clones, and not every one. The sample includes 200,000 to 250,000 clones, about four fifths of them seen just once. The sequenced sample consisted of PBMCs or T cells enriched from blood (not recorded which). These receptor sequences come from a woman between 40 and 50 years old with acute COVID-19.

As DNA, the CDR3 is TGTGCCACCAGTGACGACACCGGGGAGCTGTTTTTT. Translating gives CATSDDTGELFF. The chain couples TRBV24-1 to TRBJ2-2; D not resolved. The V end was cut by 4 bases, the J end by 3 bases, with 2 bases between. This CDR3 region has 12 residues. Looked up from germline, CDR1 is KGHDR and CDR2 is SFDVKD.

This chain uses TRBV18 with TRBJ2-1; D unresolved. Trimming removed 2 bases at V and 7 bases at J, with 15 bases between. The CDR3 runs to 15 residues. Germline values: CDR1 KGHSH, CDR2 LQKENI. CDR3 in DNA: TGTGCCAGCTCACCAGTGGCCACCACATGGAATGAGCAGTTCTTC. Its protein is CASSPVATTWNEQFF.

V and J are TRBV5-1 and TRBJ2-5; D unclear. The CDR3 is made up of 12 amino acids. Germline V CDR1 and CDR2: SGHRS, YFSETQ. Trimming removed 7 bases at V and 5 bases at J, with 12 bases between. This CDR3 is CASGGAGETQYF. For the CDR3, the DNA is TGCGCCAGCGGCGGCGCCGGGGAGACCCAGTACTTC.

The chain combines TRBV7-9 with TRBJ2-3; no reliable D call. V was shortened by 1 base and J by 1 base, with 6 bases between the two germline ends. CDR3 length: 14 residues. Germline loops: CDR1 SEHNR, CDR2 FQNEAQ (reference sequence). The CDR3: CASSLGQGTDTQYF. The CDR3 region has the DNA TGTGCCAGCAGCTTAGGCCAGGGCACAGATACGCAGTATTTT.

The rearrangement links TRBV19 to TRBJ2-2; no definite D call. Germline V gives CDR1 LNHDA, CDR2 SQIVND (reference sequence). V was trimmed by 1 base and J by 1 base, leaving 7 bases between them. This CDR3 contains 15 residues. The CDR3: CASSIGGWNTGELFF. The CDR3 nucleotides read TGTGCCAGTAGTATAGGTGGCTGGAACACCGGGGAGCTGTTTTTT. The complete variable domain, with remaining parts taken from reference TRBV19 and TRBJ2-2, reads DGGITQSPKYLFRKEGQNVTLSCEQNLNHDAMYWYRQDPGQGLRLIYYSQIVNDFQKGDIAEGYSVSREKKESFPLTVTSAQKNPTAFYLCASSIGGWNTGELFFGEGSRLTVL.

The rearrangement links TRBV5-1 to TRBJ2-2; 7 positions agree with TRBD1. In germline, CDR1 is SGHRS, CDR2 YFSETQ. The CDR3 spans 16 residues. The junction had 10 bases not matched to a gene; V was cut back by 3 bases and J by 5 bases. In DNA form, the CDR3 reads TGCGCCAGCAGCTCTTTCGGGGCAGGGGGAACCGGGGAGCTGTTTTTT. Amino acid sequence: CASSSFGAGGTGELFF.

The chain couples TRBV5-8 to TRBJ2-7, with a tentative D call TRBD2 (7 bases). Per germline, CDR1 SGHTS and CDR2 YDEGEE. The V end lost 1 base, the J end lost 4 bases, and 15 bases lay between the germline ends. CDR3 length equals 15 residues. CDR3 coding DNA: TGTGCCAGCAGCTTGTCTGGGAGGGGGAGGTACGAGCAGTACTTC. Its translation is CASSLSGRGRYEQYF.

This chain links TRBV18 with TRBJ2-7, with TRBD2 matching 10 bases. Germline CDR1 and CDR2: KGHSH and LQKENI. V dropped 2 bases and J dropped 3; count of bases not matched to a gene: 4. CDR3 length equals 15 residues. CDR3 region: CASSPSASGSYEQYF. The CDR3 DNA reads TGTGCCAGCTCACCATCCGCTAGCGGGAGCTACGAGCAGTACTTC. Based on the CDR3 plus reference TRBV18 and TRBJ2-7, the full variable domain is NAGVMQNPRHLVRRRGQEARLRCSPMKGHSHVYWYRQLPEEGLKFMVYLQKENIIDESGMPKERFSAEFPKEGPSILRIQQVVRGDSAAYFCASSPSASGSYEQYFGPGTRLTVT.

This sequence joins TRBV5-5 and TRBJ1-3, with TRBD1 matching 7 bases. The junction had 14 bases not matched to a gene; V was cut back by 2 bases and J by 0 bases. CDR3 size: 19 residues. The V gene's germline CDR1 is SGHKS and CDR2 YYEKEE (reference sequence). CDR3 region: CASSFPGTAGLVSGNTIYF. CDR3 nucleotide sequence: TGTGCCAGCAGCTTTCCCGGGACAGCCGGACTCGTCTCTGGAAACACCATATATTTT.

The chain joins TRBV28 to TRBJ1-4, with a weak D call TRBD1 (5 bases). The V gene lost 6 bases and the J gene lost 2 bases, with 16 bases spanning the gap. The length of the CDR3 is 16 residues. Per the germline V gene, CDR1 is MDHEN and CDR2 is SYDVKM. CDR3 sequence: CASSTQQGPTNEKLFF. In nucleotides, the CDR3 is TGTGCCAGCAGCACCCAGCAGGGTCCGACTAATGAAAAACTGTTTTTT. Full variable domain (outside the CDR3, taken from reference TRBV28 and TRBJ1-4): DVKVTQSSRYLVKRTGEKVFLECVQDMDHENMFWYRQDPGLGLRLIYFSYDVKMKEKGDIPEGYSVSREKKERFSLILESASTNQTSMYLCASSTQQGPTNEKLFFGSGTQLSVL.

The chain is built from TRBV7-9 and TRBJ1-1; D is uncertain. Germline assignment: CDR1 SEHNR and CDR2 FQNEAQ (reference sequence). The CDR3 totals 15 residues. Trimming removed 4 bases at V and 5 bases at J, with 17 bases between. This chain's CDR3 is CASSSPETGNTEAFF. The CDR3 DNA reads as TGTGCCAGCAGCTCGCCTGAGACGGGGAATACTGAAGCTTTCTTT.